This T cell receptor (beta chain) was profiled in a study of OX40 agonist ivuxolimab in advanced cancers. About the research overall: A mean age of roughly 60 years, range roughly 20 to 79, was recorded, and over 65% were male. Partial responses were observed in three patients, of whom one had hepatocellular carcinoma and two had cutaneous melanoma. Allowance was made for prior anti-PD-1, anti-PD-L1 or anti-CTLA-4 therapy, and 35% to 40% had some. General study findings and limits: Expanded clones were, on average, more numerous among CD8+ T cells than CD4+.

The CDR3 totals 18 residues. V lost 3 bases and J lost 0; bases outside the gene matches: 8. CDR1 is LGHNA, CDR2 YNFKEQ, per germline. TCRdb's copy holds only in-frame clones and misses some; the assay was immunoSEQ multiplex PCR. The sample yields nearly 80,000 clones, under 85% seen once. A remark on this clone: What it binds is not known.

The TCR sequence derives from an adult with an advanced solid tumor such as melanoma, head and neck, liver or kidney cancer. The rearrangement links TRBV4-2 to TRBJ1-4; TRBD1 aligns across 9 bases. The sample here was CD4+ or CD8+ T cells sorted from blood, taken in a trial of the OX40 agonist ivuxolimab. CDR3 sequence (DNA): TGTGCCAGCAGCCATGGGACAGGGCGTTTTGCAACTAATGAAAAACTGTTTTTT. Protein: CASSHGTGRFATNEKLFF.